This TCR beta chain was recovered during a study of cytomegalovirus exposure and HLA in healthy donors (dated by TCRdb to 2016 to 2017). With regard to the full study: An earlier analysis of around 600 of the donors reported about 250 Gb of sequence data and 100 million to 140 million unique TCR beta sequences from roughly 200 million T cells. Approximately 300 gigabases of sequencing data and 70 million to 95 million unique TCR sequences made up an early release that covered roughly 670 HLA-typed donors. Of the 300 to 450 genotyped donors, about 80% fell in the genetic ancestry cluster associated with self-reported Caucasian donors. The study was designed to test whether signatures of past pathogen exposure could be identified by cataloging public T cell receptors. The study profiled the T cell repertoires of some 610 subjects by immunosequencing and related them to cytomegalovirus serostatus. Besides the first cohort of roughly 700 subjects, a separate validation cohort made up of over 95 different subjects was used. To predict cytomegalovirus infection status, the study brought together high-throughput TCR immunosequencing, statistical association of individual TCRs with disease status, and machine learning. A later analysis re-analyzed previously published TCR beta repertoires from 550 to 700 donors and added high-resolution HLA genotyping to study TCR occurrence patterns. The later analysis used no new phenotypic data to find candidate immune exposures, relying instead on TCR beta sequences and their occurrence across donors. In an earlier analysis of 500 to 650 of the donors, high-throughput TCR beta sequencing was used to judge whether each TCR beta V gene segment behaved as functional or pseudogenic. Alongside the repertoire data, information on donor age, sex, ethnicity and CMV serostatus was compiled. In a later genetic analysis, genome-wide SNP genotypes for about three fifths of the roughly 670 donors were used, and that subset was treated as a discovery cohort. Every discovery cohort repertoire had been produced on one sequencing platform. Class I and class II HLA loci were covered by the typing at four-digit resolution. The number of donors typed differed by locus, with roughly 629-640 for A, B, C, DRB1 and DQB1, around 560 for DQA1, 600 to 610 for DPA1, and some 450 for DPB1. Four or five DR-DQ haplotypes were handled as single units for association and clustering because linkage in the cohort was strong. On average, 235,054 unique TCR beta nucleotide sequences were sequenced per donor among a few hundred genotyped donors of the cohort, with roughly 19% of those sequences being non-productive.

On this clone: The specificity of this receptor is unknown. Base qualities are not recorded, but no much larger clone differs from it by a single base.

What the authors observed across the whole study: Some IMGT-functional V segments, including TRBV6-2 and TRBV6-3, could not be distinguished by the 87-base-pair reads and were therefore excluded. It was suggested by the authors that the approach could potentially be generalized to other disease states and immunological phenotypes. When HLA alleles, especially DR and DQ, strongly co-occurred, TCR associations were difficult to assign to individual alleles. In a later analysis, TCR association rates were found to vary across HLA loci, with the most associated TCRs seen for DRB1 alleles and the fewest for HLA-C alleles. A later analysis reported that several top co-occurrence clusters appeared linked to parvovirus B19, influenza, CMV and Epstein-Barr virus. Compared with equally common non-associated chains, HLA-associated TCR beta chains in a later analysis were more clonally expanded and had lower generation probabilities. Immune exposure information for the cohort was limited to CMV serostatus. The classifier was reported to diagnose cytomegalovirus status with high specificity and sensitivity in both the original and validation cohorts. Correlated functional status among segregating V segments might be attributable to linkage disequilibrium, but an unknown experimental factor could not be ruled out. A later genetic analysis reported fewer N-insertions in productive TCRs among donors in an Asian-associated ancestry cluster than the roughly 620-donor mean. Because HLA typing was missing for some donors at each locus, association tests included only the typed subset. Specific HLA alleles were associated with 15,000 to 20,000 TCR beta sequences at a false discovery rate of 0.05 in a later analysis. This cohort had only TCR beta chains sequenced, and the lack of alpha or paired-chain data limited which features could be detected. A further reported finding was that TCR beta sequences accurately predicted the HLA-A and HLA-B alleles for most subjects in the first cohort. Because counts were too low, 15 to 20 rarely observed V segments, including chromosome 9 orphons, were excluded from the earlier analysis of around 640 of the donors. An association between a missense DCLRE1C variant and V-gene and J-gene trimming of TCR beta chains was found in a later genetic analysis and replicated in an independent cohort. A few of the identified cytomegalovirus-associated TCR beta chains were confirmed in vitro to be specific for cytomegalovirus antigens. A cluster of highly shared sequence variants was judged likely to represent a technical artifact of the sequencing pipeline. Most TCR sequences were seen in very few donors, while some public TCRs were found in many individuals. According to a later analysis, most CMV-associated TCR beta chains appeared to be HLA-restricted, and the HLA associations seemed to be driven largely by CMV exposure. The study listed 164 TCR beta chains as associated with cytomegalovirus. An earlier analysis of 450 to 750 of the donors showed that most TCR beta V segments appeared in productive rearrangements either about 87% or about 30% of the time, which broadly matched IMGT annotations. Sequencing depth was assumed to be roughly uniform across donors in the presence/absence analyses, though that assumption may not hold.

From the cysteine up to the phenylalanine, the CDR3 has a length of 13 residues. The only DNA kept is the CDR3, 39 bases in frame from the first base. Based on the germline V gene (reference sequence), the CDR1 and CDR2 sequences are PRHDT and FYEKMQ. Here V drops 6 bases and J drops 11 bases, and the junction holds 6 bases not matched to any gene. Libraries were prepared through the immunoSEQ multiplex PCR assay. For the multiplex PCR, a mixture combining 60 forward primers for TCR Vbeta segments and 13 reverse primers for TCR Jbeta segments was used. The CDR3 region of rearranged TCR beta genes was amplified from genomic DNA by a multiplex PCR assay. Amplified TCR beta libraries were sequenced as 87-base-pair reads on the Illumina HiSeq System. Per the authors' processing: Across the roughly 600 repertoires, a later analysis counted 75 million to 90 million unique TCR beta chains, around 10 million of which were shared by at least two donors. To remove PCR and sequencing errors, raw reads were error-corrected and collapsed into unique sequences using a nearest-neighbor algorithm that merged closely related sequences. CDR3 sequences were aligned to IMGT reference sequences to assign V, D and J gene segments. For a sequence to be retained, a match of at least six nucleotides to both a V gene segment and a J gene segment was required. Rearrangements were called productive when the CDR3 lacked stop codons and stayed in frame with V and J; all others were non-productive. Following IMGT convention, CDR3 was defined as the stretch from the second conserved V-encoded cysteine up to the conserved J-encoded phenylalanine. Sequences without an unambiguous match to a single V gene segment were excluded from the earlier analysis of 450 to 750 of the donors. In an earlier analysis of a few hundred of the donors, a V segment was called functional when productive rearrangements were above 56.7%, and segregating when the standard deviation between donors exceeded 5%. A statistical classification framework was built to diagnose cytomegalovirus status from the catalog of TCR beta chain sequences. In a later analysis, TCR nucleotide sequences were compared against IMGT/GENE-DB human TR gene sequences so that V and J genes could be assigned. Using the TCRdist pipeline, a later analysis assigned CDR3 sequences along with most-parsimonious VDJ recombination scenarios. A later analysis defined each TCR beta chain by its CDR3 amino acid sequence plus V-gene family, and excluded reads lacking a unique V-gene family. A later analysis removed 592 highly shared, low-generation-probability nucleotide sequences to deal with suspected cross-contamination and a sequencing artifact. In a later analysis, a clonal expansion index was calculated for each public chain from normalized within-repertoire ranks of inferred template counts. In a later analysis, generation probabilities were computed with a VDJ recombination model fitted to out-of-frame rearrangements, and the resulting probabilities were checked against IGoR. Hypergeometric tests were used in a later analysis to score TCR-TCR, TCR-HLA and TCR-CMV co-occurrence, with a repertoire-size bias correction applied to the TCR pairs. To estimate false discovery rates, a later analysis permuted the HLA or CMV assignments 20 times. In a later analysis, co-occurring TCRs were grouped using DBSCAN, and TCRdist sequence similarity was added for clustering within HLA-allele-positive subsets. Repertoires with fewer than 30,000 or more than 120,000 public chains, plus five repertoires with anomalous nucleotide sharing, were excluded from co-occurrence clustering. In its TCRdb copy, this immuneACCESS table keeps in-frame sequences only and misses some clones. Where compared with another copy, unresolved V genes explain less than half of these, and the others have no known cause. V and J calls and clone size are as listed in that table; D and trimming were resolved from the DNA. The sample data list tens of thousands of clones, and approximately 70% of these were observed just once. Less than 15% of the sample is held by the ten biggest clonotypes.

The cohort consisted of 600 to 750 healthy bone marrow donors. Cohort members were all nominally healthy when sampled, although unrecorded immune exposures were likely present. The donor was CMV seropositive and was included in the group of 250 to 350 seropositive cohort members. Each donor provided a peripheral blood sample, and peripheral blood mononuclear cells were used for TCR beta sequencing. Genomic DNA extraction from the blood cell samples was performed with the Qiagen DNeasy Blood Extraction Kit. This receptor was identified in a male donor in good health and CMV-seropositive. The sequenced sample consisted of PBMCs. The sequence joins TRBV13 to TRBJ2-1; the junction holds 11 bases that match TRBD2. The bases are TGTGCCAGCAGGCCTCTAGCGGGGGGCAAGCAGTTCTTC. Translated, this is CASRPLAGGKQFF.